These T cell receptor beta chains were read from a single sample in a study of shared clonotypes between healthy human individuals. TCRdb's table, derived via immunoSEQ multiplex PCR, lists solely in-frame clones and lacks some. Among about 2,500,000 clones listed, around 90% were seen once. The sequenced sample was naive CD4+ T cells sorted from blood. The receptors were sampled from a man aged 18 to 30 in good health. The CDR3 runs from the conserved cysteine through the conserved F or W. D genes are given only for firm matches.

CASSDPRQGGYGYTF,TGCGCCAGCAGTGATCCCCGACAGGGAGGCTATGGCTACACCTTC,TRBJ1-2,TRBD1,TRBV10-2
CASSLVPTARGETQYF,TGTGCCAGCAGTTTAGTCCCGACAGCCAGAGGAGAGACCCAGTACTTC,TRBJ2-5,.,TRBV28
CASSFKTGTEYTEAFF,TGCGCCAGCAGCTTCAAAACAGGGACGGAGTACACTGAAGCTTTCTTT,TRBJ1-1,.,TRBV5-1
CASSLKTPAAGYTF,TGTGCCAGCAGCTTAAAGACACCCGCCGCCGGCTACACCTTC,TRBJ1-2,.,TRBV7-9
CASSQGTSGSGETQYF,TGTGCCAGCAGCCAGGGGACTAGCGGGAGCGGAGAGACCCAGTACTTC,TRBJ2-5,TRBD2,TRBV11-2
CASSATGRGPLDYGYTF,TGCGCCAGCAGCGCAACGGGTCGGGGGCCCCTAGACTATGGCTACACCTTC,TRBJ1-2,.,TRBV4-1
CASSSGQESTDTQYF,TGTGCCAGCAGCTCGGGACAGGAAAGCACAGATACGCAGTATTTT,TRBJ2-3,TRBD1,TRBV7-9
CASSVDGRSYEQYF,TGTGCCAGCAGCGTAGATGGGCGCTCCTACGAGCAGTACTTC,TRBJ2-7,.,TRBV9
CATSRGRIGYTF,TGTGCCACCAGCAGAGGAAGGATTGGCTACACCTTC,TRBJ1-2,.,TRBV15
CASSQTRGGYNEQFF,TGTGCCAGCAGCCAGACTAGGGGAGGCTACAATGAGCAGTTCTTC,TRBJ2-1,.,TRBV2
CASSLDPKREGDTEELFF,TGTGCCAGCAGCTTAGATCCGAAGCGGGAGGGTGACACCGAGGAGCTGTTTTTT,TRBJ2-2,TRBD2,TRBV11-3
CAGREYSGANVLTF,TGTGCCGGACGGGAATACTCTGGGGCCAACGTCCTGACTTTC,TRBJ2-6,.,TRBV30
CATQDDANTGELFF,TGTGCCACCCAGGATGACGCGAACACCGGGGAGCTGTTTTTT,TRBJ2-2,.,TRBV2